The T cell receptor (beta chain) under discussion was sequenced for a study of blood T cell repertoires in COVID-19. TCRdb keeps only in-frame clones here, not all; method: immunoSEQ multiplex PCR. This sample carries some 300,000 clones, about nine tenths of them seen once, and the ten largest clones take about 8.4%. This CDR3 comprises 16 residues. CDR1 and CDR2 (germline): SNHLY, FYNNEI. Trimming took 6 bases from V and 5 from J; bases not matched to a gene: 14. The V and J genes are TRBV2 and TRBJ2-5, with 8 bases fitting TRBD1. This sequence originates from a woman aged 30 to 39 who had recovered from COVID-19. Source material: PBMCs or T cells enriched from blood (not recorded which). The CDR3 region is CASSSPGQGFFETQYF. The CDR3 DNA reads as TGTGCCAGCAGCTCGCCTGGACAGGGTTTTTTCGAGACCCAGTACTTC.